This is a list of T cell receptor beta chains from one sample in a study of cytomegalovirus exposure and HLA in healthy donors. Data came from immunoSEQ multiplex PCR; TCRdb stores just in-frame clones and leaves some out. The sample includes under 200,000 clones, 80% to 85% of them seen just once. The sample consisted of PBMCs. Receptors were obtained from a girl aged 2 to 9 in good health and CMV-seropositive. CDR3s include the opening cysteine and the closing phenylalanine or tryptophan. Fields, in order: clone size, V gene, J gene, D gene, CDR3 protein, CDR3 DNA. A D gene is named only where the DNA matches it firmly. Rows may omit the clone size; those that give it use once, few, many or a size class.

clone_size: .; v_call: TRBV27; j_call: TRBJ1-5; d_call: TRBD1; cdr3_aa: CASSAQGSNQPQHF; cdr3_nt: TGTGCCAGCAGTGCACAGGGGAGCAATCAGCCCCAGCATTTT
clone_size: .; v_call: TRBV29-1; j_call: TRBJ2-5; d_call: .; cdr3_aa: CSVPTVDQETQYF; cdr3_nt: TGCAGCGTCCCCACAGTTGATCAAGAGACCCAGTACTTC
clone_size: .; v_call: TRBV30; j_call: TRBJ2-1; d_call: TRBD1; cdr3_aa: CAWGPGQGGNEQFF; cdr3_nt: TGTGCCTGGGGCCCGGGACAGGGGGGGAATGAGCAGTTCTTC
clone_size: .; v_call: TRBV7-3; j_call: TRBJ2-1; d_call: TRBD2; cdr3_aa: CASSLRASGITRNEQFF; cdr3_nt: TGTGCCAGCAGCTTACGAGCTAGCGGGATAACCCGCAATGAGCAGTTCTTC
clone_size: .; v_call: TRBV29-1; j_call: TRBJ2-7; d_call: TRBD2; cdr3_aa: CSVRGLAGVTDEQYF; cdr3_nt: TGCAGCGTGAGGGGACTAGCGGGAGTAACAGACGAGCAGTACTTC
clone_size: .; v_call: TRBV30; j_call: TRBJ2-7; d_call: .; cdr3_aa: CAWSTGTPSSYEQYF; cdr3_nt: TGTGCCTGGAGTACCGGGACACCTAGCTCCTACGAGCAGTACTTC
clone_size: .; v_call: TRBV5-1; j_call: TRBJ1-4; d_call: TRBD1; cdr3_aa: CASSWTGLATNEKLFF; cdr3_nt: TGCGCCAGCAGCTGGACAGGGTTAGCAACTAATGAAAAACTGTTTTTT
clone_size: once; v_call: TRBV11-2; j_call: TRBJ1-1; d_call: TRBD1; cdr3_aa: CASSFRGQGADTEAFF; cdr3_nt: TGTGCCAGCAGCTTCAGGGGACAGGGGGCCGACACTGAAGCTTTCTTT
clone_size: .; v_call: TRBV19; j_call: TRBJ2-7; d_call: .; cdr3_aa: CASSPGTPSYEQYF; cdr3_nt: TGTGCCAGTTCACCCGGGACTCCCTCCTACGAGCAGTACTTC
clone_size: .; v_call: TRBV28; j_call: TRBJ2-7; d_call: TRBD1; cdr3_aa: CASSLWAMRDRGIHEQYF; cdr3_nt: TGTGCCAGCAGTTTATGGGCCATGAGGGACAGGGGGATCCACGAGCAGTACTTC
clone_size: .; v_call: TRBV30; j_call: TRBJ1-5; d_call: .; cdr3_aa: CAWSASTGWHQPQHF; cdr3_nt: TGTGCCTGGAGTGCCTCTACAGGGTGGCATCAGCCCCAGCATTTT
clone_size: .; v_call: TRBV19; j_call: TRBJ2-2; d_call: TRBD1; cdr3_aa: CASSPRTGTNTGELFF; cdr3_nt: TGTGCCAGTAGTCCGCGGACAGGGACAAACACCGGGGAGCTGTTTTTT
clone_size: .; v_call: TRBV27; j_call: TRBJ2-7; d_call: TRBD1; cdr3_aa: CASSLGRGTYEQYF; cdr3_nt: TGTGCCAGCAGTTTGGGCAGGGGGACCTACGAGCAGTACTTC
clone_size: few; v_call: TRBV5-1; j_call: TRBJ2-1; d_call: TRBD2; cdr3_aa: CASRAGGPRNEQFF; cdr3_nt: TGCGCCAGCAGGGCGGGAGGGCCTCGGAATGAGCAGTTCTTC
clone_size: .; v_call: TRBV27; j_call: TRBJ2-7; d_call: TRBD2; cdr3_aa: CASSAKRESYEQYF; cdr3_nt: TGTGCCAGCAGTGCCAAGCGGGAGTCTTACGAGCAGTACTTC
clone_size: few; v_call: TRBV6-5; j_call: TRBJ1-1; d_call: .; cdr3_aa: CASSYTTGGCTEAFF; cdr3_nt: TGTGCCAGCAGTTACACGACGGGGGGATGCACTGAAGCTTTCTTT
clone_size: .; v_call: TRBV30; j_call: TRBJ1-1; d_call: .; cdr3_aa: CAADSNTEAFF; cdr3_nt: TGTGCCGCAGATTCGAACACTGAAGCTTTCTTT
clone_size: .; v_call: TRBV15; j_call: TRBJ2-7; d_call: TRBD1; cdr3_aa: CATSNNRGNEQYF; cdr3_nt: TGTGCCACCAGCAATAACAGGGGCAACGAGCAGTACTTC
clone_size: few; v_call: TRBV7-8; j_call: TRBJ1-3; d_call: .; cdr3_aa: CASSLGRGRTGNTIYF; cdr3_nt: TGTGCCAGCAGCCTTGGGCGGGGGAGGACTGGAAACACCATATATTTT
clone_size: .; v_call: TRBV30; j_call: TRBJ2-3; d_call: TRBD2; cdr3_aa: CAWATSGRATDTQYF; cdr3_nt: TGTGCCTGGGCAACTAGCGGGAGAGCCACAGATACGCAGTATTTT
clone_size: .; v_call: TRBV30; j_call: TRBJ2-1; d_call: TRBD2; cdr3_aa: CAWRRLAGVSDNEQFF; cdr3_nt: TGTGCCTGGAGGAGACTAGCGGGAGTCTCGGACAATGAGCAGTTCTTC
clone_size: .; v_call: TRBV4-1; j_call: TRBJ1-4; d_call: .; cdr3_aa: CASSQWGVGEATNEKLFF; cdr3_nt: TGCGCCAGCAGCCAATGGGGGGTGGGGGAGGCAACTAATGAAAAACTGTTTTTT
clone_size: few; v_call: TRBV4-1; j_call: TRBJ2-1; d_call: .; cdr3_aa: CASSHLLASPPNEQFF; cdr3_nt: TGCGCCAGCAGCCACTTGTTAGCGAGCCCCCCTAATGAGCAGTTCTTC
clone_size: .; v_call: TRBV27; j_call: TRBJ2-3; d_call: TRBD2; cdr3_aa: CASSLGSGSGYTQYF; cdr3_nt: TGTGCCAGCAGTTTAGGGAGCGGGAGTGGGTATACGCAGTATTTT
clone_size: .; v_call: TRBV30; j_call: TRBJ1-1; d_call: .; cdr3_aa: CAWIVGGRGVLNTEAFF; cdr3_nt: TGTGCCTGGATAGTAGGGGGACGGGGGGTTTTGAACACTGAAGCTTTCTTT
clone_size: .; v_call: TRBV5-6; j_call: TRBJ2-1; d_call: .; cdr3_aa: CASSLVRLEQFF; cdr3_nt: TGTGCCAGCAGCTTGGTCAGGCTCGAGCAGTTCTTC
clone_size: .; v_call: TRBV5-1; j_call: TRBJ2-5; d_call: TRBD1; cdr3_aa: CASSPQGVEETQYF; cdr3_nt: TGCGCCAGCAGCCCACAGGGGGTCGAGGAGACCCAGTACTTC
clone_size: once; v_call: TRBV7-8; j_call: TRBJ2-7; d_call: TRBD2; cdr3_aa: CASSARAGYYEQYF; cdr3_nt: TGTGCCAGCAGCGCCCGAGCGGGGTACTACGAGCAGTACTTC
clone_size: .; v_call: TRBV14; j_call: TRBJ2-7; d_call: TRBD2; cdr3_aa: CASSRTGGTTYEQYF; cdr3_nt: TGTGCCAGCAGCCGGACGGGAGGGACAACTTACGAGCAGTACTTC
clone_size: .; v_call: TRBV5-1; j_call: TRBJ2-6; d_call: TRBD2; cdr3_aa: CASSRGVAGANVLTF; cdr3_nt: TGCGCCAGCAGTCGGGGGGTAGCAGGGGCCAACGTCCTGACTTTC
clone_size: once; v_call: TRBV5-1; j_call: TRBJ2-7; d_call: .; cdr3_aa: CASSLAGAAPSSYEQYF; cdr3_nt: TGCGCCAGCAGCTTGGCCGGAGCGGCCCCCAGCTCCTACGAGCAGTACTTC
clone_size: .; v_call: TRBV2; j_call: TRBJ2-5; d_call: TRBD2; cdr3_aa: CASSLAGGETQYF; cdr3_nt: TGTGCCAGCAGTCTAGCGGGAGGAGAGACCCAGTACTTC
clone_size: .; v_call: TRBV2; j_call: TRBJ2-3; d_call: TRBD1; cdr3_aa: CASQDRGGQYF; cdr3_nt: TGTGCCAGTCAGGACAGGGGAGGGCAGTATTTT
clone_size: once; v_call: TRBV4-1; j_call: TRBJ2-3; d_call: .; cdr3_aa: CASSYPGRTSTDTQYF; cdr3_nt: TGCGCCAGCAGCTACCCCGGGAGAACTAGCACAGATACGCAGTATTTT
clone_size: .; v_call: TRBV6-5; j_call: TRBJ2-1; d_call: .; cdr3_aa: CASRPSSYNEQFF; cdr3_nt: TGTGCCAGCAGGCCCAGCTCCTACAATGAGCAGTTCTTC
clone_size: .; v_call: TRBV6-5; j_call: TRBJ2-1; d_call: .; cdr3_aa: CASRGAGAHYNEQFF; cdr3_nt: TGTGCCAGCAGGGGAGCGGGCGCACACTACAATGAGCAGTTCTTC
clone_size: .; v_call: TRBV7-3; j_call: TRBJ2-3; d_call: TRBD2; cdr3_aa: CASSYGGLAGRDTQYF; cdr3_nt: TGTGCCAGCAGCTATGGGGGACTAGCGGGTCGAGATACGCAGTATTTT
clone_size: .; v_call: TRBV27; j_call: TRBJ1-1; d_call: .; cdr3_aa: CASRTIWGRSNTEAFF; cdr3_nt: TGTGCCAGCAGAACCATTTGGGGCCGATCGAACACTGAAGCTTTCTTT
clone_size: .; v_call: TRBV6-1; j_call: TRBJ1-2; d_call: TRBD1; cdr3_aa: CASSDRQGTNYGYTF; cdr3_nt: TGTGCCAGCAGTGACCGACAGGGAACTAACTATGGCTACACCTTC
clone_size: once; v_call: TRBV4-2; j_call: TRBJ2-3; d_call: .; cdr3_aa: CASSQAPTSSSTDTQYF; cdr3_nt: TGTGCCAGCAGCCAAGCCCCCACTAGCTCCAGCACAGATACGCAGTATTTT
clone_size: .; v_call: TRBV7-2; j_call: TRBJ1-2; d_call: .; cdr3_aa: CASSFTGMLYGYTF; cdr3_nt: TGTGCCAGCAGCTTTACCGGGATGCTTTATGGCTACACCTTC
clone_size: .; v_call: TRBV7-6; j_call: TRBJ2-7; d_call: TRBD1; cdr3_aa: CASSPGTGTYEQYF; cdr3_nt: TGTGCCAGCAGCCCCGGGACAGGGACCTACGAGCAGTACTTC
clone_size: .; v_call: TRBV13; j_call: TRBJ2-1; d_call: .; cdr3_aa: CASSLDPSDSYNEQFF; cdr3_nt: TGTGCCAGCAGCTTAGACCCCAGCGACTCCTACAATGAGCAGTTCTTC
clone_size: .; v_call: TRBV9; j_call: TRBJ2-3; d_call: TRBD1; cdr3_aa: CASSVEQGEKDTQYF; cdr3_nt: TGTGCCAGCAGCGTAGAACAGGGGGAAAAAGATACGCAGTATTTT
clone_size: .; v_call: TRBV6-5; j_call: TRBJ1-5; d_call: .; cdr3_aa: CASTARAGYNQPQHF; cdr3_nt: TGTGCCAGCACCGCGAGGGCGGGATACAATCAGCCCCAGCATTTT
clone_size: .; v_call: TRBV7-2; j_call: TRBJ2-3; d_call: TRBD2; cdr3_aa: CASSKREGPDTQYF; cdr3_nt: TGTGCCAGCAGCAAGCGGGAGGGCCCAGATACGCAGTATTTT
clone_size: once; v_call: TRBV4-1; j_call: TRBJ2-2; d_call: .; cdr3_aa: CASSLPGLPSRELFF; cdr3_nt: TGCGCCAGCAGCTTACCGGGACTCCCTTCCCGGGAGCTGTTTTTT
clone_size: .; v_call: TRBV27; j_call: TRBJ1-1; d_call: TRBD1; cdr3_aa: CASSLILGVAQGAEAFF; cdr3_nt: TGTGCCAGCAGTTTAATTCTAGGGGTCGCCCAGGGGGCTGAAGCTTTCTTT
clone_size: .; v_call: TRBV7-3; j_call: TRBJ2-1; d_call: .; cdr3_aa: CASSPVRVPGPYNEQFF; cdr3_nt: TGTGCCAGCAGCCCGGTCAGGGTGCCTGGCCCCTACAATGAGCAGTTCTTC
clone_size: .; v_call: TRBV30; j_call: TRBJ2-5; d_call: TRBD1; cdr3_aa: CAWSGAGGETQYF; cdr3_nt: TGTGCCTGGAGTGGGGCAGGGGGCGAGACCCAGTACTTC
clone_size: .; v_call: TRBV6-1; j_call: TRBJ2-4; d_call: .; cdr3_aa: CASSDRGESKNIQYF; cdr3_nt: TGTGCCAGCAGTGACAGGGGGGAATCCAAAAACATTCAGTACTTC
clone_size: .; v_call: TRBV7-9; j_call: TRBJ1-3; d_call: TRBD1; cdr3_aa: CASRGLGDRGLGNTIYF; cdr3_nt: TGTGCCAGCAGGGGGTTGGGGGACAGGGGGCTTGGAAACACCATATATTTT